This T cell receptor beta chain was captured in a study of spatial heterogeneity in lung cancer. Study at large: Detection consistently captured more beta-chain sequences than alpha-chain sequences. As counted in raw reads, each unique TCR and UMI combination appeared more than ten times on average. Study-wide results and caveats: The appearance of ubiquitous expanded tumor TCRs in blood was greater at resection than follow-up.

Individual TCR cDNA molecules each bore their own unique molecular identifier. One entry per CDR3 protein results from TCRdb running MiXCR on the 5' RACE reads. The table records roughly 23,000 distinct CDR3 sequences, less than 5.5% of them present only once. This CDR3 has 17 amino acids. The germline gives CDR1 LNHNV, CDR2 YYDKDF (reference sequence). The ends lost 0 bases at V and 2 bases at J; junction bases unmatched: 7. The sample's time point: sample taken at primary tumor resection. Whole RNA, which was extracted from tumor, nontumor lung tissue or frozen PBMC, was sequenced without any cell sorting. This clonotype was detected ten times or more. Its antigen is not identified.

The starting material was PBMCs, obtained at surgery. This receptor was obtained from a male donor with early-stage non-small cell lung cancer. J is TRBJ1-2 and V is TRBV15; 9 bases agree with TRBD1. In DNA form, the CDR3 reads TGTGCCACCAGCAGAGATGGGAGGGACAGGGAGAACTATGGCTACACCTTC. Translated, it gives CATSRDGRDRENYGYTF.